This T cell receptor (beta chain) appears in the sequencing data of a study of blood T cell repertoires in COVID-19. For the study at large: T cells, B-cell-depleted T cells, or PBMCs provided the cDNA or gDNA that served as material.

Looked up from germline, CDR1 is LNHNV and CDR2 is YYDKDF (reference sequence). The trim removed 0 bases at V and 4 bases at J, leaving 4 bases unmatched. The CDR3 is 15 amino acids. Study processing details: Reference gene primer amplification yielded estimated nucleated cell counts. Sequenced by immunoSEQ multiplex PCR; TCRdb stores in-frame clones only, minus some. V and J calls and clone size follow that table, whereas D and trimming were derived from the DNA. The sample records over 150,000 clones, 84% being singletons. This clonotype was obtained from a woman of 80 years or more with COVID-19, enrolled during active disease. This chain uses TRBV15 with TRBJ2-7, with 9 bases aligning to TRBD1. The sample taken for sequencing was peripheral blood. CDR3 sequence: CATSREGQGSYEQYF. The CDR3 DNA reads as TGTGCCACCAGCAGAGAGGGACAGGGATCTTACGAGCAGTACTTC.